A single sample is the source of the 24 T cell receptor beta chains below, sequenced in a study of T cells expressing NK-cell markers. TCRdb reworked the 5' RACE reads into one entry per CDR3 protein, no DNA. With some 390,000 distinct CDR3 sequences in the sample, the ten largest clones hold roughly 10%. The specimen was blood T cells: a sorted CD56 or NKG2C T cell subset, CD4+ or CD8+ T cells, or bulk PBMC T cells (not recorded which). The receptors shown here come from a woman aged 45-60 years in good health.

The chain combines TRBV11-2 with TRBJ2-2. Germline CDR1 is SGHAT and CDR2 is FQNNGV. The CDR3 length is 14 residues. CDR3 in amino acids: CASSLSVLPGELFF.

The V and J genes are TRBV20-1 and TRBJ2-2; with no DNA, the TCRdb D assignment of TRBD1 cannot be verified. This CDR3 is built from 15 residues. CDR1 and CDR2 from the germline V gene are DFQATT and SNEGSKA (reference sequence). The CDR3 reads CSAREAGEATGELFF.

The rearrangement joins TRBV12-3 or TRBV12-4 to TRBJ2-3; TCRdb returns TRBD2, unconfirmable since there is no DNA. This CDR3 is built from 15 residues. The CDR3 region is CASSPPPPSTDTQYF.

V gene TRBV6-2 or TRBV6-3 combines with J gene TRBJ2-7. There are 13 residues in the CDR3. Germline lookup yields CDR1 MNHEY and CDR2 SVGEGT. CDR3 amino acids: CASRLVGTNEQYF.

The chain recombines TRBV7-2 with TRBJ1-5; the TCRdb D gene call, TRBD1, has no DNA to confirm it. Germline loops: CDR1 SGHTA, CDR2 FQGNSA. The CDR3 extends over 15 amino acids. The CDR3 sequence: CASSLQGSRGQPQHF.

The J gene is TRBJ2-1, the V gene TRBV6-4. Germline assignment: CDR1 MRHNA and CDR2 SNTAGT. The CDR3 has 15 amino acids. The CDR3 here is CASSEAGETYNEQFF.

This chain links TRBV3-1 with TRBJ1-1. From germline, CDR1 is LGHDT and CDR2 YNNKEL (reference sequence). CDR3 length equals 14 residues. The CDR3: CASSQEWVKDEAFF.

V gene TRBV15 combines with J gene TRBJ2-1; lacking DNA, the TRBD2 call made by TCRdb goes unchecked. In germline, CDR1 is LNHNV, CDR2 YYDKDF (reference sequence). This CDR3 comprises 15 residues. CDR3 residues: CATSRGRAVGNEQFF.

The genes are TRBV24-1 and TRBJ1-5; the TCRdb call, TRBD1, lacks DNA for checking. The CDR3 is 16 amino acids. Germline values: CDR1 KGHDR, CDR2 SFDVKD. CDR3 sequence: CATSDLGTGGNQPQHF.

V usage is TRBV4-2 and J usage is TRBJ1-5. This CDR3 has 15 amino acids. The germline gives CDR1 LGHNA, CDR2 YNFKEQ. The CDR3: CASSQVTSAGQPQHF.

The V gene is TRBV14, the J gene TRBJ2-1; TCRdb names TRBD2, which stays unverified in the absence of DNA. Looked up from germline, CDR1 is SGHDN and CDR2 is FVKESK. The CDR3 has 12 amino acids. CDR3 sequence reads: CASSPSRREQFF.

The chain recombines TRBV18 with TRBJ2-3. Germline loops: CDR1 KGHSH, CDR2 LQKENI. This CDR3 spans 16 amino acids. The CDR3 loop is CASSPLAGADTDTQYF.

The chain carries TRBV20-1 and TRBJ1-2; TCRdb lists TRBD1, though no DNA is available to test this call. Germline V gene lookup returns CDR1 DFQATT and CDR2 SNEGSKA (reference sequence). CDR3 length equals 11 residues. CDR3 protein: CSARTDGGYTF.

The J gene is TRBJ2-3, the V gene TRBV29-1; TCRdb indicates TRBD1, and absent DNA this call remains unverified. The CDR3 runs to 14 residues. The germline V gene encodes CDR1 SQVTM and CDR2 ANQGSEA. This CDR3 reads CSVAGTGRGDTQYF.

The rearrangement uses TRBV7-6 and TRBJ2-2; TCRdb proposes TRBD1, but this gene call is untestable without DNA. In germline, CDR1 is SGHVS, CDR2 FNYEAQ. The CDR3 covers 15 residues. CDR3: CASRSTGNTGELFFF.

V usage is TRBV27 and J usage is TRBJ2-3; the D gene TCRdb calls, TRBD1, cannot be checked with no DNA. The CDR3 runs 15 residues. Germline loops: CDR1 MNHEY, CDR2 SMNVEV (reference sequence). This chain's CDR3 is CASSTLGGITDTQYF.

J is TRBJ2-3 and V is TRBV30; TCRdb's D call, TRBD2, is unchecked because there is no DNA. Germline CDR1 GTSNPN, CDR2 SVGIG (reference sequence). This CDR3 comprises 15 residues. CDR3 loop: CAWRLAGGVADTQYF.

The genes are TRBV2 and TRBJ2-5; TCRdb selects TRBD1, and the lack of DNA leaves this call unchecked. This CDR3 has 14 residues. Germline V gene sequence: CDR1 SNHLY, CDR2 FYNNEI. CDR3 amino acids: CASSAGDSPETQYF.

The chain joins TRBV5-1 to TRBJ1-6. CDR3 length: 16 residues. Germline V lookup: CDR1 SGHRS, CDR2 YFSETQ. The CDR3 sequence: CASSETVSSYNSPLHF.

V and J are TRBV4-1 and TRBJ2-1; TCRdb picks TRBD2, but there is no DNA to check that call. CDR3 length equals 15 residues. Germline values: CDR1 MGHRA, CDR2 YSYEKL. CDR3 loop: CATKGLSGGLNEQFF.

The CDR3 protein is CASSPGQAETQYF. V gene TRBV19 combines with J gene TRBJ2-5. Germline CDR1 is LNHDA and CDR2 is SQIVND (reference sequence). The CDR3 spans 13 residues.

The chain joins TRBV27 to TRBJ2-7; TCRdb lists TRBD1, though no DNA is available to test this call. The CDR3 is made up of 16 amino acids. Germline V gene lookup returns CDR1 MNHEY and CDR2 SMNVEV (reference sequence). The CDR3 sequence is CASSSRTGWNPYEQYF.

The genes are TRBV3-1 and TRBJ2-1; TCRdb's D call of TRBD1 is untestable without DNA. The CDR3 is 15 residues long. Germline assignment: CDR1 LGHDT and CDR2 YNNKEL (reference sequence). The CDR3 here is CASSGRSGPYNEQFF.

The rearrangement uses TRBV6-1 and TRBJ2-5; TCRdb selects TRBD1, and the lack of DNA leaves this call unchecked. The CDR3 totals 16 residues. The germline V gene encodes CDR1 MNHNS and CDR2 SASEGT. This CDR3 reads CASTPGQGAGVETQYF.